These 7 T cell receptor beta chains were sequenced from one sample in a study of blood T cell repertoires in COVID-19 (dated by TCRdb to the early 2020s). The library was prepared using the immunoSEQ multiplex PCR assay. What TCRdb holds here is the immuneACCESS table cut down to in-frame rearrangements. Part of the clones is not present; checked against another copy, under half of the missing clones reflect an unresolved V gene, and the others are unexplained. The sample contains a few hundred thousand clones, 87% of them found a single time. The ten most abundant clones make up roughly 7.1% of the sample. The sequencing input was PBMCs or T cells enriched from blood (not recorded which). The origin of the receptors is a man under 40 in a cohort exposed to, infected with or recovered from COVID-19 (not recorded which).

V usage is TRBV6-5 and J usage is TRBJ1-2; 9 nucleotides agree with TRBD1. Germline lookup yields CDR1 MNHEY and CDR2 SVGAGI. V shed 2 bases, J shed 5 bases, and the junction held 3 bases outside the gene matches. CDR3 length equals 14 residues. The CDR3 DNA reads TGTGCCAGCAGTTACGACAGGGGGAAGTATGGCTACACCTTC. It translates to CASSYDRGKYGYTF.

The gene calls are TRBV19 and TRBJ1-1, with 10 nucleotides matching TRBD1. Germline loops: CDR1 LNHDA, CDR2 SQIVND (reference sequence). V shed 10 bases, J shed 1 base, and the junction held 9 bases outside the gene matches. The CDR3 consists of 15 residues. CDR3 sequence (DNA): TGTGCCACCGACGGGACAGGGGAAGAGAACACTGAAGCTTTCTTT. It is translated as CATDGTGEENTEAFF.

The rearrangement joins TRBV6-5 to TRBJ1-2, with a weak D call TRBD1 (5 bases). V lost 7 bases, J lost 4 bases, and 16 bases lay in between. Germline V gene data show CDR1 as MNHEY and CDR2 as SVGAGI. The CDR3 is 14 amino acids. CDR3 loop: CASNTDSPVYGYTF. For the CDR3, the DNA is TGTGCCAGCAACACCGACAGTCCGGTCTATGGCTACACCTTC.

The rearrangement joins TRBV3-1 (or the pseudogene TRBV3-2) to TRBJ1-1, with D unresolved. Germline assignment: CDR1 LGHDT and CDR2 YNNKEL (reference sequence). Trimming removed 3 bases from V and 4 bases from J, with 6 bases in between. The CDR3 is 12 amino acids. CDR3 region: CASSHGSTEAFF. The CDR3 DNA reads TGTGCCAGCAGCCATGGCAGCACTGAAGCTTTCTTT.

V usage is TRBV28 and J usage is TRBJ1-2; maybe TRBD1 (6 bases). The CDR3 is 13 residues long. Germline V CDR1 and CDR2: MDHEN, SYDVKM. V lost 8 bases and J 3 bases, leaving 13 bases between the germline ends. CDR3 sequence reads: CASYRQADYGYTF. The CDR3 bases are TGTGCCAGCTATCGACAGGCAGACTATGGCTACACCTTC.

In regard to this clone: Relative to the germline gene, one junction end is altered; a read error may explain this. This chain joins TRBV7-7 and TRBJ2-3; a possible D gene is TRBD1 (5 bases). CDR3 length: 13 amino acids. Germline V gene sequence: CDR1 SSHAT, CDR2 FNYEAQ (reference sequence). The CDR3 sequence: CASSRQYTDTQYF. The CDR3 nucleotides read TGTGCTAGCAGCCGACAGTACACAGATACGCAGTATTTT.

This chain uses TRBV6-5 with TRBJ1-5, with TRBD1 matching over 7 bases. CDR1 and CDR2 from the germline V gene are MNHEY and SVGAGI. The CDR3 runs 14 residues. With V trimmed by 9 bases and J by 2 bases, 7 bases remained unmatched. The CDR3 DNA follows: TGTGCCAGTGGGACAGATCATCGCAATCAGCCCCAGCATTTT. This translates into CASGTDHRNQPQHF.